The TCR beta chain described here comes from a study of T cell changes during pregnancy in multiple sclerosis. The CDR3 runs 16 residues. Trimming cost V 1 base and J 8 bases; bases outside gene matches: 8. Germline CDR1 reads MGHRA; CDR2 reads YSYEKL. Only in-frame clones appear in the TCRdb table, and some are missing; sequencing was by immunoSEQ multiplex PCR. The table records some 36,000 clones, around 90% of them present only once. The receptor comes from a female donor in good health, enrolled as a control in a pregnancy study. The chain combines TRBV4-1 with TRBJ1-2; 12 positions match TRBD1. Sequencing was performed on peripheral blood, taken in the second trimester of pregnancy. CDR3 amino acids: CASSQVGTGGAKGYTF. As DNA, the CDR3 is TGCGCCAGCAGCCAAGTCGGGACAGGGGGCGCAAAAGGCTACACCTTC.